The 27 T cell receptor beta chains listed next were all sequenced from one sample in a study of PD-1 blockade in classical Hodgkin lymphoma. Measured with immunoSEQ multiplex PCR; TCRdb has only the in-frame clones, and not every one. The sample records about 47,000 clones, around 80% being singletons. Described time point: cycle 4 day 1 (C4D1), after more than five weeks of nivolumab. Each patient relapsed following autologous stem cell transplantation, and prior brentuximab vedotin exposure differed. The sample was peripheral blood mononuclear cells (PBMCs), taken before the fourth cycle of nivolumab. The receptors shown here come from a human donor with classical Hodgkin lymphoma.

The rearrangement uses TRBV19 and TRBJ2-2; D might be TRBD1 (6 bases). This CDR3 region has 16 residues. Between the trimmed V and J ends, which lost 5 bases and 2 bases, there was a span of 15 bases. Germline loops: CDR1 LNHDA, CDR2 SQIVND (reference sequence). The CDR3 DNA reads TGTGCCAGTAGTTCTCCCGGGACACATAACACCGGGGAGCTGTTTTTT. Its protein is CASSSPGTHNTGELFF.

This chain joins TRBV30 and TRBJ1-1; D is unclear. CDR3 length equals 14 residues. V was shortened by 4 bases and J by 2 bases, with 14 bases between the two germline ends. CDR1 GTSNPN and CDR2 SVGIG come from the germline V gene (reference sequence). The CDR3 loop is CAWIPPDINTEAFF. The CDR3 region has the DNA TGTGCCTGGATCCCGCCCGACATCAACACTGAAGCTTTCTTT.

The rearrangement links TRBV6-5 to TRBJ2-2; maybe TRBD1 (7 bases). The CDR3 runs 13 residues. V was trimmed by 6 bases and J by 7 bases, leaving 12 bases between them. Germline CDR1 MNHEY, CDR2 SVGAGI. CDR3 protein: CASREGAGGELFF. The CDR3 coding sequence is TGTGCCAGCAGGGAGGGGGCGGGCGGGGAGCTGTTTTTT.

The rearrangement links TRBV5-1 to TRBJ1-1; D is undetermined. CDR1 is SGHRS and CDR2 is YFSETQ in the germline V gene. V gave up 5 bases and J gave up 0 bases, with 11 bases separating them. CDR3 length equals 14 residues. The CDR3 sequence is CASSLTAMNTEAFF. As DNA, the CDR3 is TGCGCCAGCAGTCTAACGGCCATGAACACTGAAGCTTTCTTT.

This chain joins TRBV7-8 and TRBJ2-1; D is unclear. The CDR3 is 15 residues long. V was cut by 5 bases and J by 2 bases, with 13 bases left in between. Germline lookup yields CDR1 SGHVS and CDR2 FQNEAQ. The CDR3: CASSREPGPYNEQFF. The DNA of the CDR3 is TGTGCCAGCAGCCGTGAACCGGGTCCCTACAATGAGCAGTTCTTC.

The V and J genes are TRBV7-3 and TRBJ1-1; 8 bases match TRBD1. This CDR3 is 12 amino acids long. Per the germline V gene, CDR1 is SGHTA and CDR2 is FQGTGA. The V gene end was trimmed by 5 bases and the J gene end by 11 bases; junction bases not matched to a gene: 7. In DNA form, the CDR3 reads TGTGCCAGCAGCCCGGACAGGGACTGGGCTTTCTTT. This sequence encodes CASSPDRDWAFF. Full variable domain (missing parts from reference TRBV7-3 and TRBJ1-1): GAGVSQTPSNKVTEKGKYVELRCDPISGHTALYWYRQSLGQGPEFLIYFQGTGAADDSGLPNDRFFAVRPEGSVSTLKIQRTERGDSAVYLCASSPDRDWAFFGQGTRLTVV.

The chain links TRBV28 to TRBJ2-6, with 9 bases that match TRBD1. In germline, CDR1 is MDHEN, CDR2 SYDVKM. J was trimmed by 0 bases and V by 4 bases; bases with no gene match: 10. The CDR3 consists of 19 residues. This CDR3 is CASSSYPGQGRSGANVLTF. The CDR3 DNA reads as TGTGCCAGCAGTTCTTATCCGGGACAGGGACGCTCTGGGGCCAACGTCCTGACTTTC. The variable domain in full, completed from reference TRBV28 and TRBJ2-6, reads DVKVTQSSRYLVKRTGEKVFLECVQDMDHENMFWYRQDPGLGLRLIYFSYDVKMKEKGDIPEGYSVSREKKERFSLILESASTNQTSMYLCASSSYPGQGRSGANVLTFGAGSRLTVL.

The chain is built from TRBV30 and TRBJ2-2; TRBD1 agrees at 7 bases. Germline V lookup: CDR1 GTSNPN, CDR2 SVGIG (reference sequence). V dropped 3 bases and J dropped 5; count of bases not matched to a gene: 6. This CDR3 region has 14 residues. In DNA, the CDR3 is TGTGCCTGGAGAGGGGGCCTGAGGACCGGGGAGCTGTTTTTT. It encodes CAWRGGLRTGELFF.

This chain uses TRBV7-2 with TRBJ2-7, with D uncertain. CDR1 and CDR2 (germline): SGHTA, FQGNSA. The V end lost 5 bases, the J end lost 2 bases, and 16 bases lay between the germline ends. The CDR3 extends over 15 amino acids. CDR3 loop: CASSPQLRNPYEQYF. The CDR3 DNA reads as TGTGCCAGCAGCCCCCAACTCCGCAACCCCTACGAGCAGTACTTC.

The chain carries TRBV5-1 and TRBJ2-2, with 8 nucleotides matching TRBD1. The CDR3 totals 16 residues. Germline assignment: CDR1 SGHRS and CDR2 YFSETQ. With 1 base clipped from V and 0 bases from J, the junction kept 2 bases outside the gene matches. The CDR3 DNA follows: TGCGCCAGCAGCTTGTTGACAGGGGCGAACACCGGGGAGCTGTTTTTT. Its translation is CASSLLTGANTGELFF.

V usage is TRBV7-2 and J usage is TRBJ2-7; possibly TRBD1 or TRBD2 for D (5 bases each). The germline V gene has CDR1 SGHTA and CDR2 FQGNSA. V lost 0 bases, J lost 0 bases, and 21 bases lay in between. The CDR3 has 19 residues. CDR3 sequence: CASSLAGSIGTANSYEQYF. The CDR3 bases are TGTGCCAGCAGCTTAGCAGGGAGCATTGGGACCGCCAACTCCTACGAGCAGTACTTC.

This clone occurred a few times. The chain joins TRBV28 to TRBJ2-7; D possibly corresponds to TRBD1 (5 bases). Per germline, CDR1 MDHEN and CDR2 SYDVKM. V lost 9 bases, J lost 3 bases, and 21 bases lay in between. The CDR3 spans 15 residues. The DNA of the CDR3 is TGTGCCAGTACCAGGGATGGCTCCCGGAGCTACGAGCAGTACTTC. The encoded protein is CASTRDGSRSYEQYF.

The chain's CDR3 is CASSLETSPDTQYF. CDR3 coding DNA: TGCGCCAGCAGCTTGGAAACCAGCCCAGATACGCAGTATTTT. V and J are TRBV5-1 and TRBJ2-3; no clear D gene. V was cut by 0 bases and J by 4 bases, with 9 bases left in between. Germline V gene sequence: CDR1 SGHRS, CDR2 YFSETQ. The CDR3 runs to 14 residues.

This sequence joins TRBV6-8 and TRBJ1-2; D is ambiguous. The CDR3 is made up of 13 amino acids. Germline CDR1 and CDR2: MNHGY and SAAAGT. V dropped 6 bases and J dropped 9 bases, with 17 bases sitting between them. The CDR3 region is CASSRPEKLRYTF. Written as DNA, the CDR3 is TGTGCCAGCAGCCGCCCCGAAAAATTACGCTACACCTTC.

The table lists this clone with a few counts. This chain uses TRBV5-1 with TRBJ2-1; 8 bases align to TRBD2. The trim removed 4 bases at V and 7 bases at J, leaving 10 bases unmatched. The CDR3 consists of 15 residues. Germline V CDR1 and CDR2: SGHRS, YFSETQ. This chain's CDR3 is CASSRGFQRENEQFF. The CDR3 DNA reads TGCGCCAGCAGCCGGGGTTTCCAGCGGGAGAATGAGCAGTTCTTC.

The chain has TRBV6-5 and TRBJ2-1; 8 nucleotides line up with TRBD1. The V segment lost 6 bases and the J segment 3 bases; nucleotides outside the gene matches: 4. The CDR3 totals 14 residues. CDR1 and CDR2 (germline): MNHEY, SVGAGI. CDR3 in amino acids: CASSGQGYYNEQFF. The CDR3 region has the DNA TGTGCCAGCAGCGGACAGGGATACTACAATGAGCAGTTCTTC.

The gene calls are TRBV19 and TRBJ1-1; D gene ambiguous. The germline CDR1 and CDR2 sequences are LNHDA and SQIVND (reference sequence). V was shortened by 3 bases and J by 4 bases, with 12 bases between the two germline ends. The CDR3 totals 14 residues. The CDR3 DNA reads TGTGCCAGTAGTATTGCCGCCAGTGGCACTGAAGCTTTCTTT. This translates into CASSIAASGTEAFF.

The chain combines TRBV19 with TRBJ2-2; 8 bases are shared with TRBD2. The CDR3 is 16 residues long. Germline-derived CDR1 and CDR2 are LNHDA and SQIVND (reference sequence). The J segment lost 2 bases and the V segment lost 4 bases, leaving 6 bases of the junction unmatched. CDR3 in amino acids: CASSRLAGPNTGELFF. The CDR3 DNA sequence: TGTGCCAGTAGTAGGCTAGCGGGCCCCAACACCGGGGAGCTGTTTTTT.

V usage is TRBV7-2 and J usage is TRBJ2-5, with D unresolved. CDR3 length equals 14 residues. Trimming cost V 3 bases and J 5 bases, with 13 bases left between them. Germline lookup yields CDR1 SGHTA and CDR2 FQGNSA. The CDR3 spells CASSFNKGSETQYF. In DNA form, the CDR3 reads TGTGCCAGCAGCTTCAACAAAGGAAGCGAGACCCAGTACTTC.

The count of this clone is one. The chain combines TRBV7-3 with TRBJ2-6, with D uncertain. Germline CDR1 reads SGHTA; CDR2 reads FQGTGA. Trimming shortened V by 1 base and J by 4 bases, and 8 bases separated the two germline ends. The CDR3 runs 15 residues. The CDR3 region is CASSLMGSGANVLTF. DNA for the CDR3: TGTGCCAGCAGCTTAATGGGTTCGGGGGCCAACGTCCTGACTTTC.

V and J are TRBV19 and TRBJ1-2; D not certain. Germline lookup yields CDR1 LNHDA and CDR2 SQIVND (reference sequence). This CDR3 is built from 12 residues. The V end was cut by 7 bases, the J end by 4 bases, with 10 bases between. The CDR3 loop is CASKTGSYGYTF. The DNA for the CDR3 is TGTGCCAGTAAGACCGGCTCCTATGGCTACACCTTC. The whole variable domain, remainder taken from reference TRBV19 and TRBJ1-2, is DGGITQSPKYLFRKEGQNVTLSCEQNLNHDAMYWYRQDPGQGLRLIYYSQIVNDFQKGDIAEGYSVSREKKESFPLTVTSAQKNPTAFYLCASKTGSYGYTFGSGTRLTVV.

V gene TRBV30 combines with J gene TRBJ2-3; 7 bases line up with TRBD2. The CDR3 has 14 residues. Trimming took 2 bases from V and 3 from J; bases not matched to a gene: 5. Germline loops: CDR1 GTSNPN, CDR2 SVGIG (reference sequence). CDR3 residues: CAWSLAVSTDTQYF. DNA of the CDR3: TGTGCCTGGAGTCTAGCGGTCTCGACAGATACGCAGTATTTT. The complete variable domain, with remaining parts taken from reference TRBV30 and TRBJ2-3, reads SQTIHQWPATLVQPVGSPLSLECTVEGTSNPNLYWYRQAAGRGLQLLFYSVGIGQISSEVPQNLSASRPQDRQFILSSKKLLLSDSGFYLCAWSLAVSTDTQYFGPGTRLTVL.

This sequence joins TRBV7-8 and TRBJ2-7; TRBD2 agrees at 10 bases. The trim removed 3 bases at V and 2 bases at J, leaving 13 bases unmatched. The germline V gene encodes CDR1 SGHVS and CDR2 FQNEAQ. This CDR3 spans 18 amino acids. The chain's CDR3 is CASSFWLAGAVATYEQYF. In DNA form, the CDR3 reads TGTGCCAGCAGCTTCTGGCTAGCGGGGGCAGTCGCCACCTACGAGCAGTACTTC.

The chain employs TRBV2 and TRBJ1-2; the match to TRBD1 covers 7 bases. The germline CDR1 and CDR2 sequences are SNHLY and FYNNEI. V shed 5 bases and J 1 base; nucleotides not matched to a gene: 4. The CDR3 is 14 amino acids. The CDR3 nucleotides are TGTGCCAGCAGTCCCACAGGGGATAACTATGGCTACACCTTC. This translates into CASSPTGDNYGYTF.

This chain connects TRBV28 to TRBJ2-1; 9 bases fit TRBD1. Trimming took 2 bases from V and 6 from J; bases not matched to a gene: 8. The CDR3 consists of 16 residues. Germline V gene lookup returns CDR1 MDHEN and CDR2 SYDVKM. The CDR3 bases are TGTGCCAGCAGTTTAGTCGGACAGGGGTTACGCAATGAGCAGTTCTTC. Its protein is CASSLVGQGLRNEQFF.

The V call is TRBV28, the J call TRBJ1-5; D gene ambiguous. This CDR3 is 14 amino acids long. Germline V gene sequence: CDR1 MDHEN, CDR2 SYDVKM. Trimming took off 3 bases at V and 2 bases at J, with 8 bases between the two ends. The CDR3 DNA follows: TGTGCCAGCAGTTTCAGGACGGGCAATCAGCCCCAGCATTTT. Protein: CASSFRTGNQPQHF.

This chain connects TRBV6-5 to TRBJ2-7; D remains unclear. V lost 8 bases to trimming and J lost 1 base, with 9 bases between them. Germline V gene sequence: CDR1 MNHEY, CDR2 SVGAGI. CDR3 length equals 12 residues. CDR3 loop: CASSSVSYEQYF. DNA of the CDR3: TGTGCCAGCTCGAGTGTTTCCTACGAGCAGTACTTC.